This T cell receptor beta chain appears in the sequencing data of a study of CD8+CD57+ T cells in acquired aplastic anemia. Study-wide results and caveats: There were twenty-nine CD8+ CDR3 sequences that occurred in both patients and controls.

With 5 bases removed from V and 10 bases from J, the gap between germline ends came to 14 bases. The CDR3 contains 12 residues. Germline V lookup: CDR1 SGHTA, CDR2 FQGNSA. The template for TCR beta VDJ and CDR3 sequence profiling was genomic DNA. TCRdb re-derived calls from the reads in MiXCR, one entry per CDR3 protein. This table holds 150,000 to 170,000 distinct CDR3 sequences, roughly 54% found once. It was patients with CD8+CD57+ cell expansion by flow cytometry who were chosen for sequencing. None of the patients had been given any therapy when their blood was sampled. Worth noting for this clonotype: Its antigen is undetermined.

Material: sorted CD4+, CD8+, or CD8+CD57+ T cells (not recorded which) from PBMCs. The receptor comes from a human donor with aplastic anemia. This sequence joins TRBV7-2 and TRBJ1-1, with D perhaps TRBD1 (5 bases). The CDR3 DNA sequence: TGTGCCAGCAGCATGTTGGGACGAGTAGCTTTCTTT. Amino acids: CASSMLGRVAFF. Drawing the rest from reference TRBV7-2 and TRBJ1-1, the complete variable domain is GAGVSQSPSNKVTEKGKDVELRCDPISGHTALYWYRQSLGQGLEFLIYFQGNSAPDKSGLPSDRFSAERTGGSVSTLTIQRTQQEDSAVYLCASSMLGRVAFFGQGTRLTVV.